A single sample gave rise to the 19 T cell receptor beta chains below, sequenced in a study of OX40 agonist ivuxolimab in advanced cancers. Profiled with immunoSEQ multiplex PCR; TCRdb holds only in-frame clones, not every one. The sample consists of 48,000 or so clones, around 84% of them appearing once. Sequencing used CD4+ or CD8+ T cells sorted from blood, obtained in a trial of the OX40 agonist ivuxolimab. These receptors all stem from an adult with an advanced solid tumor such as melanoma, head and neck, liver or kidney cancer.

The rearrangement links TRBV11-3 to TRBJ2-3, with D perhaps TRBD2 (5 bases). Trimming cost V 2 bases and J 1 base, with 7 bases left between them. This CDR3 spans 14 amino acids. Germline V gene sequence: CDR1 SGHNT, CDR2 YENEEA. The CDR3 nucleotides read TGTGCCAGCAGCTTAATGAGGGGCACAGATACGCAGTATTTT. Protein: CASSLMRGTDTQYF.

In the case of this clone: The sample carries other DNA sequences with the same CDR3. The chain has TRBV28 and TRBJ1-3; D is undetermined. Between the trimmed V and J ends, which lost 9 bases and 0 bases, there was a span of 12 bases. Germline V gene sequence: CDR1 MDHEN, CDR2 SYDVKM. CDR3 length: 14 amino acids. CDR3: CASSPVGSGNTIYF. The CDR3 DNA reads TGTGCCAGTAGTCCCGTCGGCTCTGGAAACACCATATATTTT.

V usage is TRBV7-2 and J usage is TRBJ1-2; 8 bases fit TRBD1. V dropped 5 bases and J dropped 4; count of bases not matched to a gene: 21. This CDR3 is built from 19 residues. The germline V gene has CDR1 SGHTA and CDR2 FQGNSA. This CDR3 reads CASSRVGALRSGTGYGYTF. The CDR3 DNA reads as TGTGCCAGCAGCCGCGTCGGCGCGTTAAGGTCTGGGACAGGCTATGGCTACACCTTC.

The chain links TRBV11-2 to TRBJ2-3; tentatively, D is TRBD1 (5 bases). The germline gives CDR1 SGHAT, CDR2 FQNNGV. The CDR3 has 13 amino acids. With 3 bases removed from V and 4 bases from J, the gap between germline ends came to 8 bases. The chain's CDR3 is CASSFRGPDTQYF. CDR3 coding DNA: TGTGCCAGCAGCTTTAGGGGCCCAGATACGCAGTATTTT.

This chain joins TRBV6-1 and TRBJ2-2, with D tentatively TRBD1 (6 bases). The CDR3 has 15 amino acids. Trimming left V 6 bases short and J 6 bases short, with 17 bases between. The germline CDR1 and CDR2 sequences are MNHNS and SASEGT. The chain's CDR3 is CASRIDTGYAGELFF. The CDR3 nucleotides are TGTGCCAGCAGAATAGACACAGGGTACGCCGGGGAGCTGTTTTTT.

The V call is TRBV19, the J call TRBJ1-1, with D unresolved. The germline CDR1 and CDR2 sequences are LNHDA and SQIVND (reference sequence). This CDR3 region has 12 residues. V lost 1 base and J lost 5, with 5 bases in between. The CDR3 DNA is TGTGCCAGTAGTATAGGAAGAACTGAAGCTTTCTTT. It encodes CASSIGRTEAFF. The variable domain in full, completed from reference TRBV19 and TRBJ1-1, reads DGGITQSPKYLFRKEGQNVTLSCEQNLNHDAMYWYRQDPGQGLRLIYYSQIVNDFQKGDIAEGYSVSREKKESFPLTVTSAQKNPTAFYLCASSIGRTEAFFGQGTRLTVV.

CDR3 protein: CASSRGTGGGYEQYF. CDR3 nucleotides: TGTGCCAGCAGCCGGGGAACAGGGGGAGGCTACGAGCAGTACTTC. The chain has TRBV11-2 and TRBJ2-7, with 8 bases aligning to TRBD1. V lost 5 bases and J lost 3; bases outside the gene matches: 9. The V gene's germline CDR1 is SGHAT and CDR2 FQNNGV. The CDR3 is 15 residues long. Using reference TRBV11-2 and TRBJ2-7 for the parts outside the CDR3, the full variable domain is EAGVAQSPRYKIIEKRQSVAFWCNPISGHATLYWYQQILGQGPKLLIQFQNNGVVDDSQLPKDRFSAERLKGVDSTLKIQPAKLEDSAVYLCASSRGTGGGYEQYFGPGTRLTVT.

Notes on this clone: An end of the junction differs from the germline gene, which may be a read error. The sample contains more than one DNA sequence encoding this CDR3. V and J are TRBV19 and TRBJ1-2, with unresolved D. Germline V gene sequence: CDR1 LNHDA, CDR2 SQIVND (reference sequence). The CDR3 runs 14 residues. The CDR3 DNA reads TGCGCCAGTAGTATAGATCGGGCCTATGTGGGCTACACCTTC. Its translation is CASSIDRAYVGYTF.

This clone came up once. This chain joins TRBV14 and TRBJ2-7; the match to TRBD2 covers 8 bases. J lost 4 bases, V lost 1 base, and 9 bases had no gene match. In germline, CDR1 is SGHDN, CDR2 FVKESK. The CDR3 runs 16 residues. In nucleotides, the CDR3 is TGTGCCAGCAGCCAAGGCACTAGCGGCTCATTTTACGAGCAGTACTTC. Its translation is CASSQGTSGSFYEQYF.

The chain couples TRBV10-1 to TRBJ2-7, with 8 nucleotides matching TRBD2. V was pared by 3 bases and J by 3 bases, with 7 bases of the junction left unmatched. Germline V gene data show CDR1 as WNHNN and CDR2 as SYGVQD (reference sequence). The CDR3 spans 15 residues. CDR3 DNA sequence: TGCGCCAGCAGTGACACTAGCGGCTACCTCTACGAGCAGTACTTC. Protein product: CASSDTSGYLYEQYF.

This rearrangement joins TRBV6-6 to TRBJ1-2, with a weak D call TRBD1 (6 bases). The CDR3 consists of 12 residues. Germline values: CDR1 MNHNY, CDR2 SVGAGI (reference sequence). V lost 5 bases, J lost 8 bases, and 12 bases lay in between. The CDR3 DNA sequence: TGTGCCAGCAGTCCACAGGGAGACGGCTACACCTTC. It is translated as CASSPQGDGYTF.

This chain joins TRBV4-1 and TRBJ1-4; D gene ambiguous. V was pared by 4 bases and J by 8 bases, with 8 bases between. CDR3 length: 12 amino acids. Germline CDR1 MGHRA, CDR2 YSYEKL. CDR3 DNA sequence: TGCGCCAGCAGCCTTCCTGCCGAAAAACTGTTTTTT. It encodes CASSLPAEKLFF.

The gene calls are TRBV18 and TRBJ2-1; 12 bases are shared with TRBD2. This CDR3 contains 18 residues. Germline CDR1 is KGHSH and CDR2 is LQKENI. The junction had 13 bases not matched to a gene; V was cut back by 5 bases and J by 5 bases. CDR3 protein: CASSSLAGGPLLNNEQFF. The CDR3 DNA is TGTGCCAGCTCATCCCTAGCGGGAGGGCCGTTACTCAACAATGAGCAGTTCTTC.

In this sample, this clone turned up a few times. This rearrangement joins TRBV5-4 to TRBJ2-7, with D perhaps assigned TRBD1 or TRBD2 (6 bases each). CDR3 length: 14 residues. Between the trimmed V and J ends, which lost 3 bases and 3 bases, there was a span of 13 bases. Per the germline V gene, CDR1 is SGHNT and CDR2 is YYREEE (reference sequence). CDR3 amino acids: CASSSKQGGYEQYF. In DNA form, the CDR3 reads TGTGCCAGCAGCTCGAAACAGGGAGGCTACGAGCAGTACTTC.

In DNA form, the CDR3 reads TGTGCCAGCAGGGTTAGCGGCGGGCCTCTAGGCGAGCAGTACTTC. Its translation: CASRVSGGPLGEQYF. The chain has TRBV27 and TRBJ2-7; TRBD2 might be the D (6 bases). The V end lost 6 bases, the J end lost 6 bases, and 21 bases lay between the germline ends. The CDR3 is 15 residues long. Germline V gene lookup returns CDR1 MNHEY and CDR2 SMNVEV (reference sequence).

CDR3 in amino acids: CASSFFLEVTGKETQYF. CDR3 nucleotide sequence: TGTGCCAGCAGCTTCTTCCTCGAAGTGACAGGGAAAGAGACCCAGTACTTC. This chain uses TRBV11-2 with TRBJ2-5; 7 bases match TRBD1. Germline CDR1 and CDR2: SGHAT and FQNNGV. The CDR3 length is 17 residues. Trimming at V came to 3 bases and at J to 3 bases, leaving 13 bases not matched to a gene.

The rearrangement joins TRBV19 to TRBJ1-1, with D possibly TRBD1 on 6 matching bases. Germline CDR1 reads LNHDA; CDR2 reads SQIVND (reference sequence). The V end lost 2 bases, the J end lost 4 bases, and 14 bases lay between the germline ends. This CDR3 region has 15 residues. Written as DNA, the CDR3 is TGTGCCAGTAGTATAAGTTCAGGGGCGACCACTGAAGCTTTCTTT. Protein sequence: CASSISSGATTEAFF. The whole variable domain, remainder taken from reference TRBV19 and TRBJ1-1, is DGGITQSPKYLFRKEGQNVTLSCEQNLNHDAMYWYRQDPGQGLRLIYYSQIVNDFQKGDIAEGYSVSREKKESFPLTVTSAQKNPTAFYLCASSISSGATTEAFFGQGTRLTVV.

Concerning this clone itself: One junction end does not reproduce the germline sequence, and a read error may be involved. The genes are TRBV7-7 and TRBJ2-5; D might be TRBD2 (5 bases). Germline V CDR1 and CDR2: SSHAT, FNYEAQ (reference sequence). The CDR3 sequence is 13 residues long. CDR3 in amino acids: CASSLERKETQYF. CDR3 nucleotide sequence: TGTGCTAGCAGCTTGGAGCGGAAAGAGACCCAGTACTTC.

The chain combines TRBV19 with TRBJ2-1, with 8 bases matching TRBD1. Germline V gene lookup returns CDR1 LNHDA and CDR2 SQIVND (reference sequence). Trimming took 6 bases from V and 3 from J; bases not matched to a gene: 10. The CDR3 loop spans 16 amino acids. The CDR3 DNA reads TGTGCCAGTAGCCCCTCGGACAGGGTGGACTACAATGAGCAGTTCTTC. Its translation is CASSPSDRVDYNEQFF.